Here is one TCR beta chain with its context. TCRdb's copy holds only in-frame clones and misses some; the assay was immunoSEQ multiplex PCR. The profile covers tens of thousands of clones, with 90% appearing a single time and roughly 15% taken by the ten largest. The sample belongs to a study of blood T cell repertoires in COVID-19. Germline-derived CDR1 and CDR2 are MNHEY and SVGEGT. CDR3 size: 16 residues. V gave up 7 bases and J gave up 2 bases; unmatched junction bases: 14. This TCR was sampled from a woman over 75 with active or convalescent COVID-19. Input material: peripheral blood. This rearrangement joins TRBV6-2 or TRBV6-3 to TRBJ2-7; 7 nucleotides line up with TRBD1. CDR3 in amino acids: CASTPGPRGSTYEQYF. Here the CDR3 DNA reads TGTGCCAGCACCCCGGGGCCCAGGGGGAGCACCTACGAGCAGTACTTC.